The clone carrying this TCR beta chain was recorded many times. Antigen: not known. The sample belongs to a study of Graves' ophthalmopathy and Graves' hyperthyroidism. Study results and caveats: For separating ophthalmopathy from stable hyperthyroidism, a 13-signature model gave roughly 90% sensitivity and around 80% specificity. At 70.59% sensitivity and approximately 72% specificity, the model predicted progression of the ophthalmopathy.

Amplified TCR beta CDR3 regions were obtained using RNA transcripts as template. RT-PCR in the first round used HTBI primers; a second-round multiplex PCR followed. TCRdb called the multiplex PCR reads again in MiXCR, with one record for every CDR3 protein. The sample contains around 1.1 million distinct CDR3 sequences, roughly two fifths of which appear only once. V was trimmed by 1 base and J by 2 bases, leaving 5 bases between them. The CDR3 is 14 residues long. The V gene's germline CDR1 is SEHNR and CDR2 FQNEAQ (reference sequence). Patients were left out if they had other autoimmune diseases, uncontrolled infections, pregnancy or lactation.

This clonotype originated in an adult man with Graves' hyperthyroidism. The rearrangement uses TRBV7-9 and TRBJ2-2; no firm D call. Material for sequencing was peripheral blood or thyroid tissue (not recorded which). The DNA of the CDR3 is TGTGCCAGCAGCTTAGGACACAACACCGGGGAGCTGTTTTTT. It specifies CASSLGHNTGELFF.